A single sample gave rise to the 24 T cell receptor beta chains below, sequenced in a study of T cell repertoires in cytomegalovirus infection. Antigen specificity for these receptors is unknown. From the reads, TCRdb called clonotypes with MiXCR, one entry per CDR3 protein. The table has about 89,000 distinct CDR3 sequences, about 29% seen once. The specimen was CD8+ T cells from cultured PBMCs, collected from culture after CMV antigen stimulation. These receptors were collected from a human donor in good health (CMV status not recorded). Some clones in this sample may be carry-over from other donors' samples.

V is TRBV4-1 and J is TRBJ1-2; D perhaps matches TRBD1 (5 bases). Trimming cost V 3 bases and J 6 bases, with 14 bases left between them. CDR3 length: 14 residues. Germline CDR1 MGHRA, CDR2 YSYEKL. CDR3 DNA: TGCGCCAGCAGCCACCCCGGAGGGGCCGATGGCTACACCTTC. The encoded protein is CASSHPGGADGYTF.

V gene TRBV5-4 combines with J gene TRBJ2-1; D possibly corresponds to TRBD2 (6 bases). The V gene's germline CDR1 is SGHNT and CDR2 YYREEE (reference sequence). Trimming removed 2 bases at V and 2 bases at J, with 8 bases between. This CDR3 is built from 14 residues. The CDR3, as DNA: TGTGCCAGCAGCTTTAGCGGACCCTACAATGAGCAGTTCTTC. It translates to CASSFSGPYNEQFF.

This clonotype was found many times. The chain employs TRBV20-1 and TRBJ2-4; no firm D call. Trimming cost V 0 bases and J 2 bases, with 14 bases left between them. CDR1 and CDR2 (germline): DFQATT, SNEGSKA (reference sequence). This CDR3 contains 16 residues. For the CDR3, the DNA is TGCAGTGCTAGAGATTGGGCCGAAGCATCCAAAAACATTCAGTACTTC. Translation gives CSARDWAEASKNIQYF.

This clonotype was recorded many times. The J gene is TRBJ1-5, the V gene TRBV7-8; possibly TRBD1 for D (5 bases). CDR1 and CDR2 (germline): SGHVS, FQNEAQ. CDR3 length: 14 amino acids. Trimming pared 0 bases from V and 3 bases from J, leaving 6 bases between. This chain's CDR3 is CASSLATVNQPQHF. In DNA form, the CDR3 reads TGTGCCAGCAGCTTAGCGACAGTCAATCAGCCCCAGCATTTT.

Only a few counts were recorded for this clonotype. The V gene is TRBV7-6, the J gene TRBJ1-3, with D perhaps matching TRBD1 (6 bases). The CDR3 totals 15 residues. Between the trimmed V and J ends, which lost 5 bases and 2 bases, there was a span of 13 bases. Germline values: CDR1 SGHVS, CDR2 FNYEAQ. The CDR3 DNA reads TGTGCCAGCAGCCCGGACAGTTTTCCTGGAAACACCATATATTTT. As protein: CASSPDSFPGNTIYF.

This clonotype was detected only once. The V and J genes are TRBV5-5 and TRBJ2-1; unclear D gene. The CDR3 has 15 residues. Germline V lookup: CDR1 SGHKS, CDR2 YYEKEE (reference sequence). V lost 5 bases to trimming and J lost 0 bases, with 12 bases between them. CDR3: CASSQHWSSYNEQFF. As DNA, the CDR3 is TGTGCCAGCAGTCAACATTGGAGCTCCTACAATGAGCAGTTCTTC.

This clonotype turned up a few times. The chain is built from TRBV7-2 and TRBJ2-1; perhaps TRBD2 as D (5 bases). CDR1 is SGHTA and CDR2 is FQGNSA in the germline V gene. Trimming removed 5 bases from V and 10 bases from J, with 15 bases in between. The length of the CDR3 is 13 residues. The CDR3 here is CASSLRTAYEQFF. DNA for the CDR3: TGTGCCAGCAGCCTTCGGACTGCATACGAGCAGTTCTTC. The entire variable domain, with the rest obtained from reference TRBV7-2 and TRBJ2-1, is as follows: GAGVSQSPSNKVTEKGKDVELRCDPISGHTALYWYRQSLGQGLEFLIYFQGNSAPDKSGLPSDRFSAERTGGSVSTLTIQRTQQEDSAVYLCASSLRTAYEQFFGPGTRLTVL.

The chain employs TRBV5-5 and TRBJ2-7, with D possibly being TRBD1 (5 bases). Germline CDR1 and CDR2: SGHKS and YYEKEE (reference sequence). The CDR3 sequence is 15 residues long. Trimming cost V 4 bases and J 0 bases, with 14 bases left between them. The CDR3: CASSRTSFNSYEQYF. The CDR3 DNA follows: TGTGCCAGCAGCCGGACATCCTTTAACTCCTACGAGCAGTACTTC.

CDR3 in amino acids: CASCDSGNTIYF. CDR3 nucleotide sequence: TGTGCCAGTTGCGATTCTGGAAACACCATATATTTT. J is TRBJ1-3 and V is TRBV28; D is undetermined. Trimming stripped 9 bases from V and 1 base from J, with 7 bases between. This CDR3 has 12 amino acids. Germline V gives CDR1 MDHEN, CDR2 SYDVKM.

This clonotype was found a few times. This chain joins TRBV5-4 and TRBJ1-1; possible D gene TRBD1, 6 bases. Germline V lookup: CDR1 SGHNT, CDR2 YYREEE (reference sequence). Trimming removed 1 base from V and 0 bases from J, with 7 bases in between. This CDR3 spans 14 amino acids. In DNA form, the CDR3 reads TGTGCCAGCAGCTTGACAGGGTTGAACACTGAAGCTTTCTTT. Encoded protein: CASSLTGLNTEAFF.

This clonotype has ten or more counts. The gene calls are TRBV29-1 and TRBJ1-1, with a tentative D call TRBD1 (5 bases). V was trimmed by 5 bases and J by 4 bases, leaving 14 bases between them. The CDR3 runs to 13 residues. Germline V gene data show CDR1 as SQVTM and CDR2 as ANQGSEA. The chain's CDR3 is CSVFRPGPTEAFF. In nucleotides, the CDR3 is TGCAGCGTTTTTCGTCCAGGGCCCACTGAAGCTTTCTTT. Based on the CDR3 plus reference TRBV29-1 and TRBJ1-1, the full variable domain is SAVISQKPSRDICQRGTSLTIQCQVDSQVTMMFWYRQQPGQSLTLIATANQGSEATYESGFVIDKFPISRPNLTFSTLTVSNMSPEDSSIYLCSVFRPGPTEAFFGQGTRLTVV.

This clonotype was seen ten or more times. The chain has TRBV7-2 and TRBJ2-1, with D perhaps matching TRBD2 (5 bases). V lost 2 bases, J lost 8 bases, and 10 bases lay in between. The CDR3 length is 13 residues. CDR1 is SGHTA and CDR2 is FQGNSA in the germline V gene. Written as DNA, the CDR3 is TGTGCCAGCAGCTTAAGGCTAGCCCATGAGCAGTTCTTC. Translation gives CASSLRLAHEQFF.

About this clonotype itself: A read error is likely, as this CDR3 ends without the conserved phenylalanine or tryptophan. The V and J genes are TRBV7-6 and TRBJ2-3; D tentatively reads TRBD1 or TRBD2 (6 bases each). The V end lost 3 bases, the J end lost 4 bases, and 11 bases lay between the germline ends. The length of the CDR3 is 14 residues. Germline lookup yields CDR1 SGHVS and CDR2 FNYEAQ. The CDR3 is CASSFGGPADTQYL. The CDR3, as DNA: TGTGCCAGCAGCTTTGGGGGGCCCGCAGATACGCAGTATTTA.

The rearrangement joins TRBV19 to TRBJ2-7, with a tentative D call TRBD2 (6 bases). CDR1 and CDR2 from the germline V gene are LNHDA and SQIVND (reference sequence). Trimming took off 0 bases at V and 11 bases at J, with 17 bases between the two ends. The CDR3 loop spans 14 amino acids. The CDR3 nucleotides are TGTGCCAGTAGTATAGATCCGGGGAGGCGGAACAAGTACTTC. This encodes CASSIDPGRRNKYF. Based on the CDR3 plus reference TRBV19 and TRBJ2-7, the full variable domain is DGGITQSPKYLFRKEGQNVTLSCEQNLNHDAMYWYRQDPGQGLRLIYYSQIVNDFQKGDIAEGYSVSREKKESFPLTVTSAQKNPTAFYLCASSIDPGRRNKYFGPGTRLTVT.

At least ten counts were recorded for this clonotype. CDR3 bases: TGTGCCAGCAGCAAGACTAGCGGGGCACCTAAAGAGACCCAGTACTTC. This encodes CASSKTSGAPKETQYF. The V and J genes are TRBV7-2 and TRBJ2-5, with 11 bases that match TRBD2. The V gene end was trimmed by 5 bases and the J gene end by 3 bases; junction bases not matched to a gene: 8. This CDR3 is built from 16 residues. CDR1 is SGHTA, CDR2 FQGNSA, per germline. Complete variable domain (other parts from reference TRBV7-2 and TRBJ2-5): GAGVSQSPSNKVTEKGKDVELRCDPISGHTALYWYRQSLGQGLEFLIYFQGNSAPDKSGLPSDRFSAERTGGSVSTLTIQRTQQEDSAVYLCASSKTSGAPKETQYFGPGTRLLVL.

This clonotype showed up many times. The rearrangement links TRBV7-6 to TRBJ1-1; D is possibly TRBD1 (5 bases). This CDR3 has 16 residues. V was pared by 3 bases and J by 4 bases, with 18 bases between. The germline V gene encodes CDR1 SGHVS and CDR2 FNYEAQ. The CDR3 protein is CASSFSVGARLTEAFF. The CDR3 nucleotides are TGTGCCAGCAGCTTTTCGGTTGGGGCGCGGCTCACTGAAGCTTTCTTT.

The chain carries TRBV15 and TRBJ2-3; D might be TRBD1 (6 bases). The CDR3 totals 16 residues. In germline, CDR1 is LNHNV, CDR2 YYDKDF (reference sequence). Trimming removed 7 bases from V and 1 base from J, with 18 bases in between. The CDR3 DNA reads TGTGCCACCACCGAGAATCAGGGGCTCGGCACAGATACGCAGTATTTT. It is translated as CATTENQGLGTDTQYF.

This clonotype was recorded many times. The rearrangement uses TRBV29-1 and TRBJ1-2; D is unclear. This CDR3 contains 11 residues. The germline gives CDR1 SQVTM, CDR2 ANQGSEA. Trimming removed 5 bases from V and 6 bases from J, with 10 bases in between. The CDR3 region is CSVLVLDGYTF. CDR3 DNA sequence: TGCAGCGTTCTAGTACTGGATGGCTACACCTTC.

Notes on this clonotype: This may be a read error, as it is one base from a much larger clone. V and J are TRBV10-3 and TRBJ1-3; possible D gene TRBD1, 5 bases. Deletions cut 11 bases from V and 0 bases from J, with 11 bases between. CDR3 length equals 13 residues. Germline V lookup: CDR1 ENHRY, CDR2 SYGVKD. As DNA, the CDR3 is TGTGCCTCGAACGGGGGCTCTGGAAACACCATATATTTT. This codes for CASNGGSGNTIYF.

In this sample, this clonotype turned up many times. This sequence joins TRBV28 and TRBJ1-2, with TRBD1 matching 10 bases. In germline, CDR1 is MDHEN, CDR2 SYDVKM. The junction had 3 bases not matched to a gene; V was cut back by 5 bases and J by 0 bases. CDR3 length equals 15 residues. The CDR3 nucleotides read TGTGCCAGCAGTCCAGGGACAGGGGCTAACTATGGCTACACCTTC. Translating it yields CASSPGTGANYGYTF.

This clonotype came up a few times. The V gene is TRBV28, the J gene TRBJ2-7, with D possibly matching TRBD2 (6 bases). This CDR3 has 12 residues. Trimming removed 5 bases at V and 9 bases at J, with 14 bases between. Germline V lookup: CDR1 MDHEN, CDR2 SYDVKM. The CDR3 spells CASSPGVEVQYF. Written as DNA, the CDR3 is TGTGCCAGCAGTCCGGGGGTTGAGGTGCAGTACTTC.

The gene calls are TRBV13 and TRBJ2-7; D perhaps matches TRBD1 (6 bases). V gave up 6 bases and J gave up 7 bases, with 19 bases separating them. Germline CDR1 reads PRHDT; CDR2 reads FYEKMQ (reference sequence). There are 14 residues in the CDR3. The CDR3 region has the DNA TGTGCCAGCAGTTCAAATCTACAGGGTTGGGAGCAGTACTTC. Protein: CASSSNLQGWEQYF.

This clonotype was recorded a few times. The CDR3 reads CASSRTKTEAFF. In DNA form, the CDR3 reads TGTGCCAGCAGCCGGACTAAGACTGAAGCTTTCTTT. This chain uses TRBV7-9 with TRBJ1-1; D ambiguous. The CDR3 is 12 residues long. Germline V lookup: CDR1 SEHNR, CDR2 FQNEAQ (reference sequence). Trimming removed 5 bases from V and 5 bases from J, with 9 bases in between. Combining the CDR3 with reference TRBV7-9 and TRBJ1-1 gives the whole variable domain DTGVSQNPRHKITKRGQNVTFRCDPISEHNRLYWYRQTLGQGPEFLTYFQNEAQLEKSRLLSDRFSAERPKGSFSTLEIQRTEQGDSAMYLCASSRTKTEAFFGQGTRLTVV.

About this clonotype: Germline and junction disagree at one end, which may indicate a read error. This chain joins TRBV6-4 and TRBJ1-1; D remains ambiguous. Per the germline V gene, CDR1 is MRHNA and CDR2 is SNTAGT. The CDR3 loop spans 11 amino acids. CDR3 region: CASSDSAWVYF. The CDR3 bases are TGTGCCAGCAGTGACTCGGCATGGGTATACTTT.